Listed here is a single T cell receptor beta chain. Antigen: not known. The sample belongs to a study of CD8 T cells in ankylosing spondylitis. The V gene end was trimmed by 0 bases and the J gene end by 0 bases; junction bases not matched to a gene: 12. Germline CDR1 is SGHDT and CDR2 is YYEEEE. This CDR3 has 19 amino acids. Quantitative 5'-RACE with molecular barcodes generated TCR beta libraries. Each CDR3 protein gets one entry after TCRdb re-called the 5' RACE reads with MiXCR. Of hundreds of thousands of distinct CDR3 sequences listed, 10% to 15% are singletons. Study-wide results and limits: A CD8+ phenotype characterized the disease-linked clones, which were relatively rare in peripheral blood. Ankylosing spondylitis blood appeared to be characterized by a TCR beta motif of eight or nine highly homologous variants. Existing reports had already noted some motif variants in reactive arthritis synovial fluid and blood. Disease-associated clones were reportedly significantly overrepresented in matched ankylosing spondylitis synovial fluid.

The J gene is TRBJ2-1, the V gene TRBV5-6; TRBD1 aligns across 7 bases. The sequenced sample consisted of blood, either unsorted or a sorted T cell fraction (not recorded which). The clonotype originates from a male donor with ankylosing spondylitis. The CDR3: CASSLDPIRGTYSYNEQFF. DNA for the CDR3: TGTGCCAGCAGCTTGGATCCTATCAGGGGGACCTACTCCTACAATGAGCAGTTCTTC.